Presented here are 21 T cell receptor beta chains from one specimen sequenced in a study of blood T cell repertoires in COVID-19. The method was immunoSEQ multiplex PCR; TCRdb's version includes in-frame clones alone and lacks a portion of them. The data hold 150,000 to 200,000 clones, with about 85% observed a single time. Sequenced sample: peripheral blood. Receptor source: a woman aged 65 to 85 with COVID-19, enrolled during active disease.

The gene calls are TRBV14 and TRBJ2-7; maybe TRBD2 (6 bases). The V gene's germline CDR1 is SGHDN and CDR2 FVKESK. Trimming left V 1 base short and J 7 bases short, with 17 bases between. The CDR3 runs to 15 residues. The CDR3 DNA reads TGTGCCAGCAGCCAAGGCGGCGGGATTCGGGGGGAGCAGTACTTC. It specifies CASSQGGGIRGEQYF.

The chain combines TRBV15 with TRBJ1-5, with unresolved D. The CDR3 covers 17 residues. Trimming took off 0 bases at V and 4 bases at J, with 16 bases between the two ends. Germline V CDR1 and CDR2: LNHNV, YYDKDF (reference sequence). CDR3 sequence (DNA): TGTGCCACCAGCAGAGATATTCCCGGCGCGGAAAATCAGCCCCAGCATTTT. Translated, it gives CATSRDIPGAENQPQHF.

By frequency in the sample, this clone is large. The chain combines TRBV5-5 with TRBJ2-2, with D unclear. Trimming pared 4 bases from V and 6 bases from J, leaving 10 bases between. Germline V gene data show CDR1 as SGHKS and CDR2 as YYEKEE (reference sequence). CDR3 size: 13 residues. The DNA of the CDR3 is TGTGCCAGCAGCATAGACTTGGCCGGGGAGCTGTTTTTT. It translates to CASSIDLAGELFF.

CDR3 loop: CASSQDGTVSNQPQHF. The CDR3 DNA is TGTGCCAGCAGCCAAGATGGGACAGTTAGCAATCAGCCCCAGCATTTT. V and J are TRBV3-1 (or the pseudogene TRBV3-2) and TRBJ1-5; 7 nucleotides agree with TRBD1. From germline, CDR1 is LGHDT and CDR2 YNNKEL (reference sequence). V shed 0 bases and J 0 bases; nucleotides not matched to a gene: 2. CDR3 length: 16 residues.

The J gene is TRBJ2-1, the V gene TRBV7-3; D perhaps matches TRBD1 (5 bases). In germline, CDR1 is SGHTA, CDR2 FQGTGA. This CDR3 has 13 amino acids. Trimming left V 5 bases short and J 8 bases short, with 13 bases between. The CDR3 region has the DNA TGTGCCAGCAGCCCGACGATGGGGCATGAGCAGTTCTTC. Its translation is CASSPTMGHEQFF.

The CDR3 nucleotides are TGTGCCAGCGCAGGGTTGTCCTATGGCTACACCTTC. Translated, it gives CASAGLSYGYTF. V gene TRBV11-2 combines with J gene TRBJ1-2; TRBD1 is a possible D gene (5 bases). The CDR3 runs to 12 residues. Trimming shortened V by 8 bases and J by 4 bases, and 11 bases separated the two germline ends. Germline V lookup: CDR1 SGHAT, CDR2 FQNNGV. The full variable domain, with the rest looked up from reference TRBV11-2 and TRBJ1-2, is EAGVAQSPRYKIIEKRQSVAFWCNPISGHATLYWYQQILGQGPKLLIQFQNNGVVDDSQLPKDRFSAERLKGVDSTLKIQPAKLEDSAVYLCASAGLSYGYTFGSGTRLTVV.

The chain has TRBV6-5 and TRBJ1-6; 10 nucleotides line up with TRBD1. CDR1 is MNHEY, CDR2 SVGAGI, per germline. The junction had 6 bases not matched to a gene; V was cut back by 6 bases and J by 10 bases. This CDR3 has 14 amino acids. The chain's CDR3 is CASSPRDRGSPLHF. The CDR3 DNA follows: TGTGCCAGCAGCCCCCGGGACAGGGGCTCACCCCTCCACTTT.

The chain has TRBV9 and TRBJ1-1; no clear D gene. Looked up from germline, CDR1 is SGDLS and CDR2 is YYNGEE. Trimming removed 2 bases at V and 11 bases at J, with 19 bases between. The CDR3 runs 14 residues. The CDR3 DNA is TGTGCCAGCAGCGTTGGTGCCTTACCGACTGGGGCTTTCTTT. Its translation is CASSVGALPTGAFF.

The chain joins TRBV2 to TRBJ1-1; no definite D call. In germline, CDR1 is SNHLY, CDR2 FYNNEI. The CDR3 is 14 residues long. V was cut by 6 bases and J by 4 bases, with 15 bases left in between. CDR3 coding DNA: TGTGCCAGCAGGGAATTTGGTTCGGGCACTGAAGCTTTCTTT. Amino acid sequence: CASREFGSGTEAFF.

This chain connects TRBV7-9 to TRBJ1-1, with D perhaps TRBD1 (5 bases). Germline CDR1 SEHNR, CDR2 FQNEAQ (reference sequence). Trimming left V 1 base short and J 0 bases short, with 12 bases between. The CDR3 has 16 residues. The CDR3 spells CASSLEAGRMNTEAFF. CDR3 sequence (DNA): TGTGCCAGCAGCTTAGAAGCAGGGAGGATGAACACTGAAGCTTTCTTT. Based on the CDR3 plus reference TRBV7-9 and TRBJ1-1, the full variable domain is DTGVSQNPRHKITKRGQNVTFRCDPISEHNRLYWYRQTLGQGPEFLTYFQNEAQLEKSRLLSDRFSAERPKGSFSTLEIQRTEQGDSAMYLCASSLEAGRMNTEAFFGQGTRLTVV.

The rearrangement joins TRBV28 to TRBJ2-7; D might be TRBD2 (6 bases). V lost 9 bases and J lost 1, with 13 bases in between. Germline V CDR1 and CDR2: MDHEN, SYDVKM. CDR3 length: 13 residues. CDR3 protein: CASRGAGSYEQYF. CDR3 sequence (DNA): TGTGCCAGTAGGGGAGCGGGTTCCTACGAGCAGTACTTC.

This sequence joins TRBV7-9 and TRBJ2-5, with D possibly being TRBD1 (5 bases). V shed 1 base and J shed 0 bases, with 9 bases lying between them. The germline gives CDR1 SEHNR, CDR2 FQNEAQ (reference sequence). This CDR3 has 15 residues. In nucleotides, the CDR3 is TGTGCCAGCAGCTTAGGACAGATATACCAAGAGACCCAGTACTTC. Protein sequence: CASSLGQIYQETQYF.

This rearrangement joins TRBV28 to TRBJ1-4; a weak D match, TRBD1 (5 bases). CDR3 length equals 13 residues. Per the germline V gene, CDR1 is MDHEN and CDR2 is SYDVKM. Trimming took off 10 bases at V and 8 bases at J, with 17 bases between the two ends. The CDR3 reads CATVGGGGEKLFF. CDR3 DNA sequence: TGTGCCACGGTGGGGGGTGGAGGGGAAAAACTGTTTTTT.

Notes on this clone: The sample contains more than one DNA sequence encoding this CDR3. This chain connects TRBV29-1 to TRBJ1-2; 8 bases line up with TRBD1. This CDR3 comprises 13 residues. The V and J ends lost 5 bases and 8 bases, in that order; junction bases with no gene match: 10. Germline CDR1 and CDR2: SQVTM and ANQGSEA. CDR3 in DNA: TGCAGCGTTCCCGGACAGGGACCGGGGGGCTACACCTTC. This encodes CSVPGQGPGGYTF. Complete variable domain (other parts from reference TRBV29-1 and TRBJ1-2): SAVISQKPSRDICQRGTSLTIQCQVDSQVTMMFWYRQQPGQSLTLIATANQGSEATYESGFVIDKFPISRPNLTFSTLTVSNMSPEDSSIYLCSVPGQGPGGYTFGSGTRLTVV.

V is TRBV4-1 and J is TRBJ2-1, with 12 positions matching TRBD1. This CDR3 spans 19 amino acids. CDR1 and CDR2 (germline): MGHRA, YSYEKL. V dropped 4 bases and J dropped 1; count of bases not matched to a gene: 11. The CDR3 DNA reads as TGCGCCAGCAGCCCGGGACAGGGGGCGGCGGGGCTATCCTACAATGAGCAGTTCTTC. Translated, it gives CASSPGQGAAGLSYNEQFF.

The rearrangement links TRBV7-2 to TRBJ2-5; D is possibly TRBD2 (6 bases). The CDR3 runs 16 residues. The V end was cut by 1 base, the J end by 5 bases, with 17 bases between. Germline CDR1 and CDR2: SGHTA and FQGNSA. The CDR3 sequence: CASSLGSGGTLETQYF. The CDR3 DNA reads as TGTGCCAGCAGCTTAGGTTCCGGCGGGACTTTGGAGACCCAGTACTTC.

This clone was counted a single time. The rearrangement joins TRBV28 to TRBJ2-7; 10 bases align to TRBD2. The V and J ends lost 3 bases and 2 bases, in that order; junction bases with no gene match: 4. Germline values: CDR1 MDHEN, CDR2 SYDVKM. This CDR3 spans 15 amino acids. In DNA, the CDR3 is TGTGCCAGCAGTTTTAGACTAGCGGGTGCCTACGAGCAGTACTTC. This gives the protein CASSFRLAGAYEQYF.

V gene TRBV19 combines with J gene TRBJ1-2, with D tentatively TRBD1 (6 bases). The CDR3 length is 14 residues. Germline-derived CDR1 and CDR2 are LNHDA and SQIVND (reference sequence). V was clipped by 6 bases and J by 4 bases, with 15 bases between them. The CDR3 is CASSPTGPVYGYTF. CDR3 nucleotides: TGTGCCAGTAGCCCGACAGGCCCCGTCTATGGCTACACCTTC.

This clone has just a few counts. The rearrangement uses TRBV5-1 and TRBJ1-2; perhaps TRBD1 as D (6 bases). The CDR3 has 14 residues. CDR1 and CDR2 (germline): SGHRS, YFSETQ. Trimming pared 3 bases from V and 6 bases from J, leaving 15 bases between. CDR3 loop: CASSSGRGSDGYTF. In DNA form, the CDR3 reads TGCGCCAGCAGCTCAGGCAGGGGTTCCGATGGCTACACCTTC.

The chain recombines TRBV30 with TRBJ2-5; tentative D call: TRBD2 (6 bases). CDR1 is GTSNPN, CDR2 SVGIG, per germline (reference sequence). The ends were cut back, 2 bases at V and 5 bases at J, with 12 bases in the middle. This CDR3 has 13 residues. CDR3 amino acids: CAWSLEGYETQYF. In DNA, the CDR3 is TGTGCCTGGAGTCTGGAGGGATACGAGACCCAGTACTTC.

The chain uses TRBV6-4 and TRBJ2-2; D is unclear. The V end was cut by 4 bases, the J end by 0 bases, with 9 bases between. The CDR3 consists of 15 residues. CDR1 is MRHNA and CDR2 is SNTAGT in the germline V gene. CDR3 amino acids: CASSVSQANTGELFF. The DNA for the CDR3 is TGTGCCAGCAGTGTCAGCCAGGCGAACACCGGGGAGCTGTTTTTT.